The present T cell receptor (beta chain) was sequenced within a study of regulatory T cells in long-lasting Graves disease. This clonotype was detected ten times or more. Antigen: not known. CDR3-region Arm-PCR and iRepertoire HTBI primers produced the TCR beta libraries. Original processing notes: The samples included under 75 TRBV and 14 TRBJ segments. TCRdb reanalysed the multiplex PCR reads using MiXCR and keeps one entry per CDR3 protein. These V and J calls rely on TCRdb rather than the paper's analysis. The sample comprises about 450,000 distinct CDR3 sequences, less than 25% of which are singletons, and about 26% rests with the top ten. Study-wide points: Owing to a sample size that was small, accuracy may have been reduced.

CDR3 size: 17 residues. Germline loops: CDR1 MNHGY, CDR2 SVAAGI. After removal of 4 bases from V and 7 bases from J, the junction contained 16 bases not matched to a gene. Time point specified: persistent/refractory GD, antithyroid drugs over 5 years with positive TRAb. Construction of the TCR library relied on RNA isolated from PBMCs. Enrollment of patients was through an endocrinology department in Xi'an, China. This chain joins TRBV6-9 and TRBJ2-5; 9 bases are shared with TRBD2. The material sequenced was peripheral blood mononuclear cells (PBMCs), taken when the disease was refractory, from a patient treated with antithyroid drugs. This clonotype originated in a female donor with Graves disease. The CDR3 DNA sequence: TGTGCCAGCAGTTCCGGGAAAGCGGGAGGAATCTGGGGGACCCAGTACTTC. Amino acid sequence: CASSSGKAGGIWGTQYF.